A selection of T cell receptor beta chains follows, all from one sample in a study of cytomegalovirus exposure and HLA in healthy donors. Data came from immunoSEQ multiplex PCR; TCRdb stores just in-frame clones and leaves some out. The sample yields 120,000 to 150,000 clones, 60% to 85% seen once. Sample: PBMCs. All receptors come from a man between 18 and 35 years old in good health and CMV-seronegative. CDR3s include the opening cysteine and the closing phenylalanine or tryptophan. The D gene is left open where the match is weak. Expanded clones are given a class, and other clones once, few, many or no size at all.

V	size	J	D	DNA	CDR3
TRBV19	few	TRBJ2-7	-	TGTGCCAGTAGTCCGCCCGGGTCCAACTCCTACGAGCAGTACTTC	CASSPPGSNSYEQYF
TRBV30	-	TRBJ1-4	-	TGTGCCTGGACTGATAACGGAGCAACTAATGAAAAACTGTTTTTT	CAWTDNGATNEKLFF
TRBV7-8	-	TRBJ1-6	-	TGTGCCAGCAGCTACGGACAGAATAATTCACCCCTCCACTTT	CASSYGQNNSPLHF
TRBV10-2	-	TRBJ2-3	TRBD2	TGCGCCAGCAGTGAAAGGCGGGGGGGCTCAGATACGCAGTATTTT	CASSERRGGSDTQYF
TRBV5-1	-	TRBJ2-1	-	TGCGCCAGCAGCTTGGTAGCCGGACAGTACAATGAGCAGTTCTTC	CASSLVAGQYNEQFF
TRBV27	-	TRBJ1-5	-	TGTGCCAGCAGTCTACAGGGAGAGGGCAATCAGCCCCAGCATTTT	CASSLQGEGNQPQHF
TRBV2	-	TRBJ2-7	-	TGTGCCAGCAGCGGAGAACAGACCCCAAGGGGCGAGCAGTACTTC	CASSGEQTPRGEQYF
TRBV5-1	-	TRBJ2-1	TRBD2	TGCGCCAGCAGCCCCGCGGGAGGGGTGTGGGAGCAGTTCTTC	CASSPAGGVWEQFF
TRBV27	few	TRBJ1-5	TRBD1	TGTGCCAGCAGACAGGGGTATAGCAATCAGCCCCAGCATTTT	CASRQGYSNQPQHF
TRBV18	-	TRBJ2-5	-	TGTGCCAGCTCACGGGGACTGGAGTACCAAGAGACCCAGTACTTC	CASSRGLEYQETQYF
TRBV27	few	TRBJ2-2	TRBD1	TGTGCCAGCAGTTGGTGGACAGGGAACACCGGGGAGCTGTTTTTT	CASSWWTGNTGELFF
TRBV5-6	few	TRBJ2-2	-	TGTGCCAGCAGCTTGGTATCCGGTACCGGGGAGCTGTTTTTT	CASSLVSGTGELFF
TRBV13	-	TRBJ2-7	-	TGTGCCAGCAGCTTAGGAGGGCAAGGAGGTCTCGAGCAGTACTTC	CASSLGGQGGLEQYF
TRBV7-9	-	TRBJ1-4	-	TGTGCCAGCAGCGCTCCCAGGGATGCCCATGAAAAACTGTTTTTT	CASSAPRDAHEKLFF
TRBV9	-	TRBJ2-7	TRBD1	TGTGCCAGCTCGACAGGGAGCGAGCAGTACTTC	CASSTGSEQYF